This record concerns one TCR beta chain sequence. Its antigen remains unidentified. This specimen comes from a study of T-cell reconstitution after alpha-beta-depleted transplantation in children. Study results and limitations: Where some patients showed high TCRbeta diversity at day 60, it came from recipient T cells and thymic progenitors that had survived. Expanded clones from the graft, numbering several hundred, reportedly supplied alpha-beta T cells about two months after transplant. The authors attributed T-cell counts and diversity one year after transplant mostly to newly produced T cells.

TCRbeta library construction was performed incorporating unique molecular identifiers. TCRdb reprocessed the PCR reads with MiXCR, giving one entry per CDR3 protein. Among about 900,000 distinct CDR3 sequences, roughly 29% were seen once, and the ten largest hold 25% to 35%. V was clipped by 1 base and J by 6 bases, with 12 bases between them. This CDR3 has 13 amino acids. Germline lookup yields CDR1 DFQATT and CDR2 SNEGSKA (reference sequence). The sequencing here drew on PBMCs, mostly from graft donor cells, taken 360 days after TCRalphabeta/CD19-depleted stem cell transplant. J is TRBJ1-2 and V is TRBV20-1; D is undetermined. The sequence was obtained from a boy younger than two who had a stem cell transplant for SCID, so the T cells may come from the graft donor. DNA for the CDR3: TGCAGTGCTAGAGCCCCGAGAGGGAATGGCTACACCTTC. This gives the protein CSARAPRGNGYTF.